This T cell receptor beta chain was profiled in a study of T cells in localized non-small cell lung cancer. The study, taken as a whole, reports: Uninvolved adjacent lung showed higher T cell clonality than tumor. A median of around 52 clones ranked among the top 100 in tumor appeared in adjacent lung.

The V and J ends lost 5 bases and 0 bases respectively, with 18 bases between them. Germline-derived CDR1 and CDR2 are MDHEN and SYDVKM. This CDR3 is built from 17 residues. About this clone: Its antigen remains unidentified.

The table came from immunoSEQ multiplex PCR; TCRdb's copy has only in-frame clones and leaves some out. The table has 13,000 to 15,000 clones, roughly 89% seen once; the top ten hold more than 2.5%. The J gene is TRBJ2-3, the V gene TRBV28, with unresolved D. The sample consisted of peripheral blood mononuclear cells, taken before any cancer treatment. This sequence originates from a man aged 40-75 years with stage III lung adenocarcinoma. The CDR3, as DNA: TGTGCCAGCAGTCCGATGGGTATGGCGGAGAGCACAGATACGCAGTATTTT. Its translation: CASSPMGMAESTDTQYF.